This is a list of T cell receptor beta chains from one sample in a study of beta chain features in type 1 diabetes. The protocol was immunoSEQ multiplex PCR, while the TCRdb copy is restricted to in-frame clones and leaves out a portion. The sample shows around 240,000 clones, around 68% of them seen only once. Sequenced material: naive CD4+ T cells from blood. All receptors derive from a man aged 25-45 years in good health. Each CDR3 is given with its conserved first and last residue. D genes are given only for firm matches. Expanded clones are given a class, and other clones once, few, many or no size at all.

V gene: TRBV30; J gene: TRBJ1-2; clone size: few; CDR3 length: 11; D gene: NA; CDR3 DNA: TGTGCCTGGAGTGTCCGGTTCGGCTACACCTTC; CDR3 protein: CAWSVRFGYTF
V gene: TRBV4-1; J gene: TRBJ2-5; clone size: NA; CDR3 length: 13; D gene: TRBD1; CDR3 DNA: TGCGCCAGCGGAAGACAGGGGCAAGAGACCCAGTACTTC; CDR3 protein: CASGRQGQETQYF
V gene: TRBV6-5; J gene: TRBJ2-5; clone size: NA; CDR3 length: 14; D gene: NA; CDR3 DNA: TGTGCCAGCAGGATTACAGGGATTGGGGAGACCCAGTACTTC; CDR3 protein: CASRITGIGETQYF
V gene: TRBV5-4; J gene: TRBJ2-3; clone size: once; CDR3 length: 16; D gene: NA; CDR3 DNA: TGTGCCAGCAGCTTCGGGGGTAGCTTCGACACAGATACGCAGTATTTT; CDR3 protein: CASSFGGSFDTDTQYF
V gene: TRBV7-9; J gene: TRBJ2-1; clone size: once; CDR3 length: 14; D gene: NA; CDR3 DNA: TGTGCCAGCACCGGCGCGGGGTATGGCAATGAGCAGTTCTTC; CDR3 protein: CASTGAGYGNEQFF
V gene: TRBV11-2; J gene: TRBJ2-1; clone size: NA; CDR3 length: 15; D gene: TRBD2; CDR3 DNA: TGTGCCAGCAGCTCTGGACTAGCGGGGTACAATGAGCAGTTCTTC; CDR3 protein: CASSSGLAGYNEQFF
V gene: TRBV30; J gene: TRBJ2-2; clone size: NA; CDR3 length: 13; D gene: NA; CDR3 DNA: TGTGCCTGGAGTGTCGTTGCCCCGGTGGAGCTGTTTTTT; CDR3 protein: CAWSVVAPVELFF
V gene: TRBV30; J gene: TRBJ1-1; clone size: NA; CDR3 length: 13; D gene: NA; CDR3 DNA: TGTGCCTGGAGTGCGGGGAGGGACACTGAAGCTTTCTTT; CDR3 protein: CAWSAGRDTEAFF
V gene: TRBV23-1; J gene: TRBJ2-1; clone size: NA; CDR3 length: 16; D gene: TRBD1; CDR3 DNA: TGCGCCAGCAGTCGCAGAGGGACAGGGAAGCACAATGAGCAGTTCTTC; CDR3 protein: CASSRRGTGKHNEQFF
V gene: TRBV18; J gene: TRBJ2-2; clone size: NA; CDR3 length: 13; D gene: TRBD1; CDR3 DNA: TGTGCCAGCTCACCAGGGACAGGACGGGAGCTGTTTTTT; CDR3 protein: CASSPGTGRELFF
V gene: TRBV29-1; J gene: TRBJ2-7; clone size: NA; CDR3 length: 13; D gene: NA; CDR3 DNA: TGCAGCGTTGAAAGTCTTGGGGCTGGCGAGCAGTACTTC; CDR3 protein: CSVESLGAGEQYF
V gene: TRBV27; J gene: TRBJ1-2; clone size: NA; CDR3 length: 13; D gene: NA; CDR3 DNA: TGTGCCACCCACGGACACCTAAACTATGGCTACACCTTC; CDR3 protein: CATHGHLNYGYTF
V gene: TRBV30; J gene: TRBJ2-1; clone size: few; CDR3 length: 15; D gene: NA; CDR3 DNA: TGTGCCTGGAGTGCTTACAGAGGACTCTACAATGAGCAGTTCTTC; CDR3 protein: CAWSAYRGLYNEQFF
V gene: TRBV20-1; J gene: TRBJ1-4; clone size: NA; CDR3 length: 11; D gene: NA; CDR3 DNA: TGCAGTGGGGCGATCGATGAAAAACTGTTTTTT; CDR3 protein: CSGAIDEKLFF
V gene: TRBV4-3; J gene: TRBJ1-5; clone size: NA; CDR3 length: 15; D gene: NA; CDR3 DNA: TGCGCCAGCAGCCAAGATGCGGGGGCTAATCAGCCCCAGCATTTT; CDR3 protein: CASSQDAGANQPQHF
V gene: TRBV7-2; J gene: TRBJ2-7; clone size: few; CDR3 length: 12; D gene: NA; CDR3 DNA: TGTGCCAGCAGTAAAACGACGTACGAGCAGTACTTC; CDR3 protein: CASSKTTYEQYF
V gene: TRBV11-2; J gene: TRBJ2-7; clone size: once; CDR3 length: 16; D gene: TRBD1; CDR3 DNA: TGTGCCAGCAGCCCGATCGGACAGGGAGGAGGCTACGAGCAGTACTTC; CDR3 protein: CASSPIGQGGGYEQYF
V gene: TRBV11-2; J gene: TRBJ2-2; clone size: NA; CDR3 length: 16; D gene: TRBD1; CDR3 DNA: TGTGCCAGCAGAGTACAGGGGGCGGCGAACACCGGGGAGCTGTTTTTT; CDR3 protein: CASRVQGAANTGELFF
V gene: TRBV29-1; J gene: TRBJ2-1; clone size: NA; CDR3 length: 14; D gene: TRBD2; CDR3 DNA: TGCAGCGTTGAACGGACTAGCGGCGCTAATGAGCAGTTCTTC; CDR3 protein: CSVERTSGANEQFF
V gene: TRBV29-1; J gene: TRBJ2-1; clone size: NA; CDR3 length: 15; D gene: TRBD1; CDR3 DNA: TGCAGCGTGGCTCGGGACAGCCCCTTCCCAAATGAGCAGTTCTTC; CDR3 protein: CSVARDSPFPNEQFF
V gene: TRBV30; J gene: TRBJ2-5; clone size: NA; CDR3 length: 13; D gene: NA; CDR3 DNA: TGTGCCTGGAGTGAGGTGGTTCCAGAGACCCAGTACTTC; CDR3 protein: CAWSEVVPETQYF
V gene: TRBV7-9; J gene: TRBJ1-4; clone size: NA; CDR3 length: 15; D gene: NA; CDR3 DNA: TGTGCCAGCAGCCCGACCGGCAGGGGAATAGAAAAACTGTTTTTT; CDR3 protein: CASSPTGRGIEKLFF
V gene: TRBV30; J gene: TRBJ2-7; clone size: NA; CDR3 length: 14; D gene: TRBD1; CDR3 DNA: TGTGCCTGGAGTGGAACAGGGGCGTATTACGAGCAGTACTTC; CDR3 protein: CAWSGTGAYYEQYF
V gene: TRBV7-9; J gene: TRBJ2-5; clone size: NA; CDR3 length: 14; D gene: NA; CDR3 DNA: TGTGCCAGCACCATTAGGGGCAGACAAGAGACCCAGTACTTC; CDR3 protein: CASTIRGRQETQYF
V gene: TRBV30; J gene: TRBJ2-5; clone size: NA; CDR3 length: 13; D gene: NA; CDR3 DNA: TGTGCCTGGAGTGTACGGACCCCTGGAACCCAGTACTTC; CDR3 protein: CAWSVRTPGTQYF
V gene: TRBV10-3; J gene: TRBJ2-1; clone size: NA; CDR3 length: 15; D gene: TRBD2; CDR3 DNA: TGTGCCATCAGTGAGGAGCGGGAGGCCTACAATGAGCAGTTCTTC; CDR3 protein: CAISEEREAYNEQFF
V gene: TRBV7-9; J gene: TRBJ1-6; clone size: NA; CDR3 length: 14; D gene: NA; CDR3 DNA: TGTGCCAGCAGCTTAGGGGCCGTTAATTCACCCCTCCACTTT; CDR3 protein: CASSLGAVNSPLHF
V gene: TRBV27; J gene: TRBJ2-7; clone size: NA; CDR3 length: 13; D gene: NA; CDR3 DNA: TGTGCCAGCCGACAAGTTGGTGGGGTCGAGCAGTACTTC; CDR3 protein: CASRQVGGVEQYF
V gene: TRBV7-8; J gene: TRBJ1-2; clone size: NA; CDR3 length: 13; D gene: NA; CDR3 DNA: TGTGCCAGCAGCTTGGGCAGCAGCTATGGCTACACCTTC; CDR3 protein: CASSLGSSYGYTF
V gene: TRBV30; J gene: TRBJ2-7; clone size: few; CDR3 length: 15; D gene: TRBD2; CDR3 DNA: TGTGCCTGGAGCCCTATAACTAGCGGGAGTAACGAGCAGTACTTC; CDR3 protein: CAWSPITSGSNEQYF
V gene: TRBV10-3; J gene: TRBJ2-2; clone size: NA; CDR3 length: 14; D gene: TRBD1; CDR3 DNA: TGTGCCACCGGGGGACAGGGCATCACCGGGGAGCTGTTTTTT; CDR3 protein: CATGGQGITGELFF
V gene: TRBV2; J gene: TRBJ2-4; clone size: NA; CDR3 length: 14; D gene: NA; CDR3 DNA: TGTGCCAGCAGGGACGGGGCGATTCCGTACATTCAGTACTTC; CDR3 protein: CASRDGAIPYIQYF
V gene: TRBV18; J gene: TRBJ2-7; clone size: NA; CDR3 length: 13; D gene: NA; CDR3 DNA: TGTGCCAGCTCACCACACCGACAGGTCGAGCAGTACTTC; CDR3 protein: CASSPHRQVEQYF
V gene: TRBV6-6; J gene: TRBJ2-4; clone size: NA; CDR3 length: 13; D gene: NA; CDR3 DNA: TGTGCCAGCAGTGGGGGAGCCAAAAACATTCAGTACTTC; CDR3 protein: CASSGGAKNIQYF
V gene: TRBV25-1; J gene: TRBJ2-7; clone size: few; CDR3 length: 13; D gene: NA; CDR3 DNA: TGTGCCAGCAGCGGGACGGGTTTATACGAGCAGTACTTC; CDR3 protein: CASSGTGLYEQYF
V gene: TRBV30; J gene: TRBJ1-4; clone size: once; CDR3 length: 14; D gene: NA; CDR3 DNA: TGTGCCTGGAGGAAAGAGCACAGTTATGAAAAACTGTTTTTT; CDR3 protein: CAWRKEHSYEKLFF
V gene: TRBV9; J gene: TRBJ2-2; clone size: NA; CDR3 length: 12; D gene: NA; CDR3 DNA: TGTGCCAGCAGCTTCCTCAGCGGGGAGCTGTTTTTT; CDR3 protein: CASSFLSGELFF
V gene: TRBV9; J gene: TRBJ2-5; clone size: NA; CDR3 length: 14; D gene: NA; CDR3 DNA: TGTGCCAGCAGCGTATCAGGGGCAGGAGAGACCCAGTACTTC; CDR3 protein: CASSVSGAGETQYF
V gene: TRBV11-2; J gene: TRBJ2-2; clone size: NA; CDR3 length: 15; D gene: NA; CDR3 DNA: TGTGCCAGCAGCGATCGACACTACAACACCGGGGAGCTGTTTTTT; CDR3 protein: CASSDRHYNTGELFF
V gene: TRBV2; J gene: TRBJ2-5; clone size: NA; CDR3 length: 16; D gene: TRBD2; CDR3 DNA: TGTGCCAGCACTCTCGGGACTAGCGGTCCCAAAGAGACCCAGTACTTC; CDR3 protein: CASTLGTSGPKETQYF
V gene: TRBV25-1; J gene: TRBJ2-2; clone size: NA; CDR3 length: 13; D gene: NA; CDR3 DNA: TGTGCCAGCAGTGAGTCACTCACCGGGGAGCTGTTTTTT; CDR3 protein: CASSESLTGELFF
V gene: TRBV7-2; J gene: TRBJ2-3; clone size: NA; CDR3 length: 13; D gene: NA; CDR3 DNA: TGTGCCAGCAGACCAAGCAGCACAGATACGCAGTATTTT; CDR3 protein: CASRPSSTDTQYF
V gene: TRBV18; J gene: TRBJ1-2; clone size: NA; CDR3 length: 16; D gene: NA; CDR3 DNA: TGTGCCAGCTCACCCCGGCTTCAGTCAGAATCCTATGGCTACACCTTC; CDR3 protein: CASSPRLQSESYGYTF
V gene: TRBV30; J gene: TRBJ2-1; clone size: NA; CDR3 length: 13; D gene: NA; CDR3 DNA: TGTGCCTGGAGTGCGGTCCGCGAAAATGAGCAGTTCTTC; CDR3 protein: CAWSAVRENEQFF
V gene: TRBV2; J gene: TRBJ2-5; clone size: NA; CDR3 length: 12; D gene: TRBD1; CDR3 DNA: TGTGCCAGCAGCCCAGGGGGCCAGACCCAGTACTTC; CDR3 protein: CASSPGGQTQYF
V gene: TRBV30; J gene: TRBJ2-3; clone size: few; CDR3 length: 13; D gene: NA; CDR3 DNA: TGTGCCTGGAGTGTAGGCAGCACAGATACGCAGTATTTT; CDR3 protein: CAWSVGSTDTQYF
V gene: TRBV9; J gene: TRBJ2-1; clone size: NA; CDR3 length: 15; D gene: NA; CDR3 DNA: TGTGCCAGCAGCTCGGGGGCGGGCGGCCCCAATGAGCAGTTCTTC; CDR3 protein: CASSSGAGGPNEQFF
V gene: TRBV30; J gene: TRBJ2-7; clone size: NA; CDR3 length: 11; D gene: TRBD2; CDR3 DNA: TGTGCCTCCCAATGGGAGGGCGAGCAGTACTTC; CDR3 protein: CASQWEGEQYF
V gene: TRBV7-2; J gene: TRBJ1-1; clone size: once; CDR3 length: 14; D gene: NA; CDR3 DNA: TGTGCCAGCAGCCTCAATCATGCGAACACTGAAGCTTTCTTT; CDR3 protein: CASSLNHANTEAFF
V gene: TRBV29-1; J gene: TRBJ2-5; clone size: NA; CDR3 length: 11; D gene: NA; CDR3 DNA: TGCAGCGTCCGAGCTGGGGAGACCCAGTACTTC; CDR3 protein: CSVRAGETQYF
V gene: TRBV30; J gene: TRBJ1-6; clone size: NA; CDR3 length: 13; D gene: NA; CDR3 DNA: TGTGCCTGGCACCCAACAGGGTACTCACCCCTCCACTTT; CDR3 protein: CAWHPTGYSPLHF
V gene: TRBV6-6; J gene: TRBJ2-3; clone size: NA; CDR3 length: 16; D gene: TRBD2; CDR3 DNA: TGTGCCAGCAGCTCCAGTCTAGCGGCTAGCACAGATACGCAGTATTTT; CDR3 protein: CASSSSLAASTDTQYF
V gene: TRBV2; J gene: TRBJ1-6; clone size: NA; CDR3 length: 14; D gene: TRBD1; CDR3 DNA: TGTGCCAGCAGCCGGGGACAGGGTTATTCACCCCTCCACTTT; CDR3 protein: CASSRGQGYSPLHF